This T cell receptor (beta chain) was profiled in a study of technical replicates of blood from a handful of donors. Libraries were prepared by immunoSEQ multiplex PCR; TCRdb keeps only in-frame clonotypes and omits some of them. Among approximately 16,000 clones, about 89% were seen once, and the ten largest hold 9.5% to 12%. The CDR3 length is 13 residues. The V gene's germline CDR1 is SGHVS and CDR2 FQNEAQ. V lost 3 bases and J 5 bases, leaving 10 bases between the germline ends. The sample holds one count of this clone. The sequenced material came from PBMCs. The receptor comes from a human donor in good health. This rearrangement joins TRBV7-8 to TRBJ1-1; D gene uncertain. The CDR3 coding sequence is TGTGCCAGCAGCTTTGCATTCGGGACTGAAGCTTTCTTT. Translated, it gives CASSFAFGTEAFF.